Following are 12 T cell receptor beta chains from one sample sequenced in a study of tumor-infiltrating lymphocytes in primary liver carcinoma. RNA was extracted from whole blood without cell sorting, alongside germline DNA. TCR beta cDNA came from around 0.5 ug total RNA, primed with a constant-region primer. Construction of TCR beta libraries relied on three successive nested multiplex PCR rounds employing slightly modified ARM-PCR. Both of the initial two PCR rounds ran for roughly 11 cycles and employed TRBV1-TRBV30 forward primers alongside a C-beta reverse primer. TCRdb re-derived calls from the multiplex PCR reads in MiXCR, one entry per CDR3 protein. The table includes 190,000 or so distinct CDR3 sequences, approximately 65% detected once. The sequenced sample was peripheral blood. The receptor source for this set is a woman aged 55 to 70 with primary liver carcinoma and hepatitis B virus infection.

As for this clonotype: This could be a read error, since a much larger clone is one nucleotide away. The chain carries TRBV6-2 or TRBV6-3 and TRBJ1-5; 9 bases agree with TRBD1. CDR3 length equals 14 residues. Germline assignment: CDR1 MNHEY and CDR2 SVGEGT. Trimming at V came to 6 bases and at J to 7 bases, leaving 7 bases not matched to a gene. The DNA of the CDR3 is TGTGCCAGCAGATCTCCGGGACAGGGCCAGCCCCAGCATTTT. This translates into CASRSPGQGQPQHF.

Worth noting for this clonotype: At one end the junction does not follow the germline gene, possibly because of a read error. The J gene is TRBJ2-3, the V gene TRBV11-1; 7 positions agree with TRBD1. Germline-derived CDR1 and CDR2 are SGHAT and FQDESV (reference sequence). The CDR3 sequence is 15 residues long. CDR3 DNA sequence: TGTGCCAGCAGCTTAAGGCAGGGGGACGCAGATACACAGTATTTT. Translating gives CASSLRQGDADTQYF. The full variable domain, completed using reference TRBV11-1 and TRBJ2-3, is EAEVAQSPRYKITEKSQAVAFWCDPISGHATLYWYRQILGQGPELLVQFQDESVVDDSQLPKDRFSAERLKGVDSTLKIQPAELGDSAMYLCASSLRQGDADTQYFGPGTRLTVL.

With regard to this clonotype: A much larger clone differs by one base, so this may be a read error. V usage is TRBV14 and J usage is TRBJ2-1, with D perhaps matching TRBD2 (6 bases). V was trimmed by 4 bases and J by 6 bases, leaving 10 bases between them. CDR1 is SGHDN, CDR2 FVKESK, per germline. CDR3 length equals 13 residues. The CDR3 is CASSRLGSNEQFF. CDR3 DNA sequence: TGTGCCAGCAGCCGACTAGGAAGCAATGAGCAGTTCTTC.

This clonotype was picked up many times. The chain uses TRBV6-2 or TRBV6-3 and TRBJ2-3, with D possibly being TRBD1 (6 bases). Germline V gene data show CDR1 as MNHEY and CDR2 as SVGEGT. V lost 2 bases, J lost 3 bases, and 18 bases lay in between. This CDR3 is 17 amino acids long. The CDR3 DNA is TGTGCCAGCAGTTACCCCGGACACCAGGGGAGTACAGATACGCAGTATTTT. Protein product: CASSYPGHQGSTDTQYF.

CDR3: CSARDSVNYEQYF. CDR3 DNA sequence: TGCAGTGCTAGAGATAGTGTAAACTACGAGCAGTACTTC. J is TRBJ2-7 and V is TRBV20-1, with D unresolved. Germline-derived CDR1 and CDR2 are DFQATT and SNEGSKA (reference sequence). V gave up 0 bases and J gave up 3 bases, with 9 bases separating them. This CDR3 has 13 residues.

Worth noting for this clonotype: A much larger clone lies a single base off, so this may be a read error. This rearrangement joins TRBV30 to TRBJ2-3; 9 nucleotides agree with TRBD2. This CDR3 has 15 amino acids. Looked up from germline, CDR1 is GTSNPN and CDR2 is SVGIG (reference sequence). CDR3 in amino acids: CVWQPGLARADTQYF. CDR3 bases: TGTGTCTGGCAACCGGGACTAGCACGCGCAGATACGCAGTATTTT.

This clonotype has a handful of counts. This chain uses TRBV4-2 with TRBJ1-1; D remains unclear. Looked up from germline, CDR1 is LGHNA and CDR2 is YNFKEQ. V lost 1 base and J 1 base, leaving 10 bases between the germline ends. This CDR3 region has 15 residues. The CDR3 reads CASSQAHSGNTEAFF. The CDR3 nucleotides read TGTGCCAGCAGCCAAGCCCATAGCGGGAACACTGAAGCTTTCTTT.

On this clonotype: Relative to the germline gene, one junction end is altered; a read error may explain this. V usage is TRBV11-1 and J usage is TRBJ1-5; D remains ambiguous. Germline CDR1 is SGHAT and CDR2 is FQDESV (reference sequence). The CDR3 is 13 amino acids. The CDR3 loop reads CASSLGRNQPQHF. The CDR3 coding sequence is TGTGCTAGCAGCTTGGGCAGAAATCAGCCCCAGCATTTT.

Points on this clonotype: Germline is not matched at one junction end, which may reflect a read error. The CDR3 region is CSSSPGQNEAFF. The CDR3 DNA sequence: TGTTCCAGCAGCCCAGGACAGAATGAAGCTTTCTTT. The rearrangement joins TRBV5-1 to TRBJ1-1, with TRBD1 as a possible D gene (6 bases). The CDR3 is 12 residues long. Germline V gene lookup returns CDR1 SGHRS and CDR2 YFSETQ.

Notes on this clonotype: This may be a read error: a much more frequent sequence differs by one nucleotide. This chain links TRBV10-3 with TRBJ2-7; possibly TRBD2 for D (5 bases). In germline, CDR1 is ENHRY, CDR2 SYGVKD. Trimming stripped 8 bases from V and 5 bases from J, with 16 bases between. The CDR3 has 13 residues. The CDR3 protein is CAIESGVWDEQYF. CDR3 nucleotides: TGTGCCATCGAGTCCGGGGTTTGGGACGAGCAGTACTTC.

On this clonotype itself: This likely comes from a read error, as the CDR3 has no conserved phenylalanine or tryptophan at its end. This chain links TRBV11-2 with TRBJ2-3, with D unresolved. From germline, CDR1 is SGHAT and CDR2 FQNNGV. The CDR3 consists of 13 residues. In DNA, the CDR3 is TGTGCCAACAGCTTAGATCGAAGAGATACGCAGTATTCT. Translation: CANSLDRRDTQYS.

As regards this clonotype: The junction does not match germline at one end; this may be a read error. The J gene is TRBJ2-1, the V gene TRBV11-3; D is uncertain. The CDR3 totals 16 residues. The germline V gene encodes CDR1 SGHNT and CDR2 YENEEA. CDR3 sequence reads: CASNLGFGLSYNKQFF. In DNA, the CDR3 is TGTGCCAGCAACTTAGGGTTCGGCCTTTCCTACAATAAGCAGTTCTTC.